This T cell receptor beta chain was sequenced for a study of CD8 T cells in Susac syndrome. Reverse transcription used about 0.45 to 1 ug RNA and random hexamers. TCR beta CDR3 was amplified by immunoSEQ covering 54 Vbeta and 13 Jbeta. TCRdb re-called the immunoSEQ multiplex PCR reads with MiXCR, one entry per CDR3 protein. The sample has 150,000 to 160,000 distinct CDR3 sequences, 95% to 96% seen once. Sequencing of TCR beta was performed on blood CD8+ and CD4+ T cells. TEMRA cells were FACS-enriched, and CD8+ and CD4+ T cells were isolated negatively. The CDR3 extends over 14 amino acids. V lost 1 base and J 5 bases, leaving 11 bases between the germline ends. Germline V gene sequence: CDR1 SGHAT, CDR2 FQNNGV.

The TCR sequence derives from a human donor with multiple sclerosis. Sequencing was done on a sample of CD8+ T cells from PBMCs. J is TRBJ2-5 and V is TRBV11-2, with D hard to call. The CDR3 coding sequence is TGTGCCAGCAGCTTAGTTATGCCTCCGGAGACCCAGTACTTC. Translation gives CASSLVMPPETQYF.